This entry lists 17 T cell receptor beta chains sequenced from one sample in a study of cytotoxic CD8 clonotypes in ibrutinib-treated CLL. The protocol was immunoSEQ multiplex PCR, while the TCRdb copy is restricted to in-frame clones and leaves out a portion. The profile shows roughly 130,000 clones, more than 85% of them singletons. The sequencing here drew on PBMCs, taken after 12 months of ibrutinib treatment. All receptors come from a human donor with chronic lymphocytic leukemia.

The CDR3: CASSPAPTGLGNTIYF. The CDR3 DNA reads TGTGCCAGCAGCCCCGCCCCAACAGGGTTGGGAAACACCATATATTTT. The rearrangement uses TRBV9 and TRBJ1-3, with D maybe TRBD1 (6 bases). Germline lookup yields CDR1 SGDLS and CDR2 YYNGEE. The CDR3 runs to 16 residues. With 4 bases removed from V and 4 bases from J, the gap between germline ends came to 18 bases.

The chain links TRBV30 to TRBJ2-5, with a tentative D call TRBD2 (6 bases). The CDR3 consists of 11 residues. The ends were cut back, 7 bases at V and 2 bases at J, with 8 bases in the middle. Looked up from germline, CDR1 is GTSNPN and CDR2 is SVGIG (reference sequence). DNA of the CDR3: TGTGCCTCCCGGGGGCAAGAGACCCAGTACTTC. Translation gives CASRGQETQYF.

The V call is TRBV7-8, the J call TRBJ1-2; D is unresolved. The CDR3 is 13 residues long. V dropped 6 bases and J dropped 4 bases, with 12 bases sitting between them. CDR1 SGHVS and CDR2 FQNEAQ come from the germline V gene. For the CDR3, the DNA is TGTGCCAGCAGTCCCCGCACGGCCTATGGCTACACCTTC. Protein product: CASSPRTAYGYTF.

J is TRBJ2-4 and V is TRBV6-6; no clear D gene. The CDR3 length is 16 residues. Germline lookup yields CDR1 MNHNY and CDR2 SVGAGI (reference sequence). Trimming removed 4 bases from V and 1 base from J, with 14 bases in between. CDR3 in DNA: TGTGCCAGCAGTTCCTTAAGCATTTCGGCCAAAAACATTCAGTACTTC. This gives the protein CASSSLSISAKNIQYF.

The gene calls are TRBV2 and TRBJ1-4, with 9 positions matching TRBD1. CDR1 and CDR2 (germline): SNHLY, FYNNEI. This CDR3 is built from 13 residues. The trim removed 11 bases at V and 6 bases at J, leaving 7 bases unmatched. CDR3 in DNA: TGTGCCCGGCAGGGGACAGGGCATGAAAAACTGTTTTTT. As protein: CARQGTGHEKLFF.

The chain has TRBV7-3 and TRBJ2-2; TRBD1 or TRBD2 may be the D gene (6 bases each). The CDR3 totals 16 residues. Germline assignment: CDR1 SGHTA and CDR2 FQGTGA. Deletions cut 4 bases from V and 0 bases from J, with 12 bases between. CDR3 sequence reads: CASSSGAVPNTGELFF. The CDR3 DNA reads TGTGCCAGCAGCTCGGGGGCGGTCCCGAACACCGGGGAGCTGTTTTTT.

In DNA, the CDR3 is TGTGCCAGCAGTTCGGACTTACGTTCCTACGAGCAGTACTTC. It yields the protein CASSSDLRSYEQYF. The chain joins TRBV13 to TRBJ2-7; D is perhaps TRBD2 (5 bases). V was cut by 6 bases and J by 1 base, with 13 bases left in between. Germline V gene sequence: CDR1 PRHDT, CDR2 FYEKMQ (reference sequence). The CDR3 spans 14 residues.

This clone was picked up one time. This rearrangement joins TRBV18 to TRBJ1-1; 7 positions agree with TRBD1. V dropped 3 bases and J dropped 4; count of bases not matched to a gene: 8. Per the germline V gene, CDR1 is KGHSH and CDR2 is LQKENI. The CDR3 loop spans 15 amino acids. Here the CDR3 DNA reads TGTGCCAGCTCACCTATCTCAGGGGGGAGCACTGAAGCTTTCTTT. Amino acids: CASSPISGGSTEAFF.

The chain's CDR3 is CASSLSGATEAFF. DNA for the CDR3: TGTGCCAGCAGCTTGTCGGGGGCTACTGAAGCTTTCTTT. The V call is TRBV5-6, the J call TRBJ1-1, with D perhaps TRBD1 (6 bases). Deletions cut 1 base from V and 5 bases from J, with 9 bases between. From germline, CDR1 is SGHDT and CDR2 YYEEEE. The CDR3 has 13 residues.

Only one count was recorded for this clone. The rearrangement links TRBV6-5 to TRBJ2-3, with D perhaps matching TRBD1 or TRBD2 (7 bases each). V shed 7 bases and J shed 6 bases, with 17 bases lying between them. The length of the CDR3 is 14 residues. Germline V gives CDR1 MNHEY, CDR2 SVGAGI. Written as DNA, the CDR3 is TGTGCCAGCAACCCACTAGCGACAGGGGATACGCAGTATTTT. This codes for CASNPLATGDTQYF.

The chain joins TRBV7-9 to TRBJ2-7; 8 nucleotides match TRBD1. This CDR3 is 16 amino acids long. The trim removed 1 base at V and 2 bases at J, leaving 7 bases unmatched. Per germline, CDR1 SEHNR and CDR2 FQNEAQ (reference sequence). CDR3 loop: CASSLGAQTGAYEQYF. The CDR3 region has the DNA TGTGCCAGCAGCTTAGGGGCCCAGACAGGGGCCTACGAGCAGTACTTC.

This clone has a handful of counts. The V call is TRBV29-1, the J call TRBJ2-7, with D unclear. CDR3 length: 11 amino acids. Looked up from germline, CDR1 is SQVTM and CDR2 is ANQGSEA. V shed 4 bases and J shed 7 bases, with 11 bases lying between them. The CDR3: CSVARSGEQYF. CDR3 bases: TGCAGCGTTGCCCGTTCCGGGGAGCAGTACTTC.

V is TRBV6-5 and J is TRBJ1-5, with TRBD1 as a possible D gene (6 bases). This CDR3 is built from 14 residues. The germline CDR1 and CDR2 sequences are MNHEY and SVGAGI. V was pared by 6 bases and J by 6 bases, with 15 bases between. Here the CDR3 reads CASSSLGQSQPQHF. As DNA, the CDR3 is TGTGCCAGCAGCTCCCTCGGACAGAGTCAGCCCCAGCATTTT.

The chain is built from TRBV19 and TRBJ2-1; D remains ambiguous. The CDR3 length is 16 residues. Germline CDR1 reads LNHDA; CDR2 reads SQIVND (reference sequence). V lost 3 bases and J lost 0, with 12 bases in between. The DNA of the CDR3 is TGTGCCAGTAGTATGCGCAGCCCCGGCTCCTACAATGAGCAGTTCTTC. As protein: CASSMRSPGSYNEQFF.

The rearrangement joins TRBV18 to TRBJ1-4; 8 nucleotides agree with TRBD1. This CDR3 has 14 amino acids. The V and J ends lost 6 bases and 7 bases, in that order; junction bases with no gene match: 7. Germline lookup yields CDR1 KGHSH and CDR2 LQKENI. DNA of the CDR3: TGTGCCAGCTCCCAGGACAGGGACGGTGAAAAACTGTTTTTT. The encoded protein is CASSQDRDGEKLFF. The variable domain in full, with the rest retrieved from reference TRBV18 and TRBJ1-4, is NAGVMQNPRHLVRRRGQEARLRCSPMKGHSHVYWYRQLPEEGLKFMVYLQKENIIDESGMPKERFSAEFPKEGPSILRIQQVVRGDSAAYFCASSQDRDGEKLFFGSGTQLSVL.

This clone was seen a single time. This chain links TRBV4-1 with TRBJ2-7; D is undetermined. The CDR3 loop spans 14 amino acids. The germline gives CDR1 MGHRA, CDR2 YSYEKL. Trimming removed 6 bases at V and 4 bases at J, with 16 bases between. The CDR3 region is CASSPTPTGYEQYF. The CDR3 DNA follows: TGCGCCAGCAGTCCAACCCCCACCGGTTACGAGCAGTACTTC.

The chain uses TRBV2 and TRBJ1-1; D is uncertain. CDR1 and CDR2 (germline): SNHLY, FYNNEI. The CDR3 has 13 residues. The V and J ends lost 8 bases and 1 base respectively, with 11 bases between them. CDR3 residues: CASGYRENTEAFF. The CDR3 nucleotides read TGTGCCAGCGGGTACAGAGAGAACACTGAAGCTTTCTTT.